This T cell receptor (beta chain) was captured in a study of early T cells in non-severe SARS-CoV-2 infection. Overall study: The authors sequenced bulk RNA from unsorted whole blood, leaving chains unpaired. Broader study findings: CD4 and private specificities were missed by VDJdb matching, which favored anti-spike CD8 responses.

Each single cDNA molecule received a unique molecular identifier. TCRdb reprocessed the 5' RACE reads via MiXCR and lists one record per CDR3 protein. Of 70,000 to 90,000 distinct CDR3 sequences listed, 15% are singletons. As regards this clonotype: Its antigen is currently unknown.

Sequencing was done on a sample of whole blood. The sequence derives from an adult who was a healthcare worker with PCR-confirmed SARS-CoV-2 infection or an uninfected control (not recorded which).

The CDR3 sequence is CATAPWGPGELFF. As DNA, the CDR3 is TGTGCCACGGCCCCGTGGGGACCCGGGGAGCTGTTTTTT. The V and J genes are TRBV24-1 and TRBJ2-2; tentatively, D is TRBD1 or TRBD2 (5 bases each). CDR1 and CDR2 from the germline V gene are KGHDR and SFDVKD. This CDR3 is 13 amino acids long. V lost 10 bases and J lost 6, with 14 bases in between.